Presented here are 8 T cell receptor beta chains from one specimen sequenced in a study of cytomegalovirus exposure and HLA in healthy donors. PCR employed 60 Vbeta and 13 Jbeta primers. Measured with immunoSEQ multiplex PCR; TCRdb has only the in-frame clones, and not every one. The table has some 190,000 clones, 86% seen once. The sequenced sample was PBMCs. The receptors were gathered from a woman aged 25 to 39 in good health and CMV-seronegative.

This chain uses TRBV2 with TRBJ2-7; TRBD1 is a possible D gene (6 bases). V lost 9 bases and J 3 bases, leaving 9 bases between the germline ends. This CDR3 has 11 amino acids. Germline-derived CDR1 and CDR2 are SNHLY and FYNNEI. DNA of the CDR3: TGTGCCAGTACAGGGAACTACGAGCAGTACTTC. Encoded protein: CASTGNYEQYF.

The V call is TRBV7-8, the J call TRBJ1-2, with 10 bases aligning to TRBD1. CDR1 is SGHVS and CDR2 is FQNEAQ in the germline V gene. Trimming removed 4 bases from V and 3 bases from J; junction bases left unmatched: 5. CDR3 length: 15 amino acids. In DNA, the CDR3 is TGTGCCAGCAGCTCCCTAGGACAGGGGGACTATGGCTACACCTTC. Amino acids: CASSSLGQGDYGYTF. Full variable domain (outside the CDR3, taken from reference TRBV7-8 and TRBJ1-2): GAGVSQSPRYKVAKRGQDVALRCDPISGHVSLFWYQQALGQGPEFLTYFQNEAQLDKSGLPSDRFFAERPEGSVSTLKIQRTQQEDSAVYLCASSSLGQGDYGYTFGSGTRLTVV.

The genes are TRBV10-3 and TRBJ2-1; 7 bases align to TRBD1. Germline CDR1 is ENHRY and CDR2 is SYGVKD. The CDR3 is made up of 13 amino acids. Germline trimming cut 4 bases from V and 4 bases from J; bases unmatched to any gene: 1. Here the CDR3 reads CAISGGQYNEQFF. The DNA for the CDR3 is TGTGCCATCAGTGGGGGACAGTACAATGAGCAGTTCTTC.

This chain connects TRBV6-5 to TRBJ2-1; possibly TRBD1 for D (5 bases). Deletions cut 5 bases from V and 0 bases from J, with 11 bases between. CDR3 length equals 15 residues. The germline V gene has CDR1 MNHEY and CDR2 SVGAGI. The CDR3 bases are TGTGCCAGCAGTCCAGGGATTAGCTCCTACAATGAGCAGTTCTTC. This translates into CASSPGISSYNEQFF.

The chain combines TRBV11-1 with TRBJ2-6; maybe TRBD2 (5 bases). Trimming cost V 6 bases and J 5 bases, with 17 bases left between them. CDR1 is SGHAT and CDR2 is FQDESV in the germline V gene (reference sequence). This CDR3 spans 16 amino acids. CDR3 nucleotide sequence: TGTGCCAGCAGTCGCAGGACTGGCCCCTGGGCCAACGTCCTGACTTTC. Translation gives CASSRRTGPWANVLTF.

V is TRBV29-1 and J is TRBJ1-4, with 8 nucleotides matching TRBD1. Trimming at V came to 7 bases and at J to 6 bases, leaving 7 bases not matched to a gene. The CDR3 has 13 amino acids. Germline CDR1 reads SQVTM; CDR2 reads ANQGSEA. In DNA, the CDR3 is TGCAGCGCCCGACAGGGGTCCGATGAAAAACTGTTTTTT. Amino acids: CSARQGSDEKLFF.

The chain joins TRBV7-9 to TRBJ2-7; 8 bases match TRBD2. The CDR3 loop spans 14 amino acids. Germline values: CDR1 SEHNR, CDR2 FQNEAQ (reference sequence). V lost 7 bases, J lost 2 bases, and 7 bases stayed unmatched. The DNA of the CDR3 is TGTGCCAGCATGGCGGGGGGCGCAGCCTACGAGCAGTACTTC. Translated, it gives CASMAGGAAYEQYF.

The chain employs TRBV27 and TRBJ2-7; D gene ambiguous. Germline CDR1 is MNHEY and CDR2 is SMNVEV (reference sequence). This CDR3 has 14 amino acids. The germline V and J ends were trimmed by 1 base and 2 bases, with 9 bases remaining between them. The CDR3 DNA reads TGTGCCAGCAGTTTATTACCGGGTCCCTACGAGCAGTACTTC. This encodes CASSLLPGPYEQYF.